Below are 5 T cell receptor beta chains sequenced from a single sample in a study of TIL therapy for anti-PD-1-resistant metastatic lung cancer. Time point defined: pre-treatment sample, taken before nivolumab and TIL therapy. Pleural nodules or supraclavicular lymph nodes made up most of the excised metastases sampled. This was the immunoSEQ v3 assay. Measured with immunoSEQ multiplex PCR; TCRdb has only the in-frame clones, and not every one. In the table there are about 25,000 clones, roughly two thirds of which are singletons. Source: tumor tissue, taken at baseline. All receptors come from a person aged 25-85 years with non-small cell lung cancer.

This chain uses TRBV25-1 with TRBJ1-1; D is unresolved. CDR1 MGHDK and CDR2 SYGVNS come from the germline V gene. V lost 5 bases and J 0 bases, leaving 7 bases between the germline ends. The CDR3 is made up of 13 amino acids. The CDR3 coding sequence is TGTGCCAGCAGTTTCGAAGTGAACACTGAAGCTTTCTTT. It yields the protein CASSFEVNTEAFF.

As to this clone: Sequence at one end of the junction differs from germline and may be a read error. The V call is TRBV5-5, the J call TRBJ2-7; 12 nucleotides agree with TRBD1. The length of the CDR3 is 14 residues. From germline, CDR1 is SGHKS and CDR2 YYEKEE (reference sequence). CDR3 nucleotide sequence: TGTGCCAGCAGCGCGCCGGGACAGGGGGCGAGTGGGGTCTTC. It yields the protein CASSAPGQGASGVF.

The chain joins TRBV5-1 to TRBJ2-7, with D perhaps being TRBD1 or TRBD2 (5 bases each). V lost 8 bases and J lost 5, with 17 bases in between. The germline V gene encodes CDR1 SGHRS and CDR2 YFSETQ. The CDR3 runs 13 residues. The CDR3 coding sequence is TGCGCCAGTAGGGACCCGTACAAGAACGAGCAGTACTTC. As protein: CASRDPYKNEQYF.

The chain links TRBV30 to TRBJ2-5, with 11 bases identical to TRBD1. The end of the DNA aligns better with TRBJ2-7, so the J call may be wrong. There are 12 residues in the CDR3. In germline, CDR1 is GTSNPN, CDR2 SVGIG (reference sequence). CDR3 amino acids: CAGTGGSYEQYF. The CDR3 DNA reads as TGTGCCGGGACAGGGGGCTCCTACGAGCAGTACTTC.

The chain joins TRBV13 to TRBJ2-7, with no clear D. Germline V gene data show CDR1 as PRHDT and CDR2 as FYEKMQ (reference sequence). This CDR3 region has 14 residues. V was shortened by 0 bases and J by 7 bases, with 13 bases between the two germline ends. CDR3 residues: CASSLGSREMEQYF. The CDR3 DNA follows: TGTGCCAGCAGCTTAGGGTCCAGAGAAATGGAGCAGTACTTC.